This T cell receptor (beta chain) was captured by sequencing in a study of immune cell composition in non-small cell lung cancer. Study-wide results and limits: Squamous carcinomas (around 80%) more often had tumour-associated clones >0.5% than adenocarcinomas (around 33%).

The method was immunoSEQ multiplex PCR; TCRdb's version includes in-frame clones alone and lacks a portion of them. The table records about 4,900 clones, roughly 80% of them present only once. The CDR3 loop spans 14 amino acids. V dropped 3 bases and J dropped 8; count of bases not matched to a gene: 6. The germline CDR1 and CDR2 sequences are LNHDA and SQIVND (reference sequence). With respect to this clone: No antigen is known for it.

The sequenced sample was lung tumor tissue. J is TRBJ1-4 and V is TRBV19, with 7 bases that match TRBD1. This TCR was sampled from a human donor with non-small cell lung cancer. The CDR3 spells CASSIADREEKLFF. CDR3 nucleotides: TGTGCCAGTAGTATTGCCGACAGGGAAGAAAAACTGTTTTTT. Variable domain in full (rest from reference TRBV19 and TRBJ1-4): DGGITQSPKYLFRKEGQNVTLSCEQNLNHDAMYWYRQDPGQGLRLIYYSQIVNDFQKGDIAEGYSVSREKKESFPLTVTSAQKNPTAFYLCASSIADREEKLFFGSGTQLSVL.